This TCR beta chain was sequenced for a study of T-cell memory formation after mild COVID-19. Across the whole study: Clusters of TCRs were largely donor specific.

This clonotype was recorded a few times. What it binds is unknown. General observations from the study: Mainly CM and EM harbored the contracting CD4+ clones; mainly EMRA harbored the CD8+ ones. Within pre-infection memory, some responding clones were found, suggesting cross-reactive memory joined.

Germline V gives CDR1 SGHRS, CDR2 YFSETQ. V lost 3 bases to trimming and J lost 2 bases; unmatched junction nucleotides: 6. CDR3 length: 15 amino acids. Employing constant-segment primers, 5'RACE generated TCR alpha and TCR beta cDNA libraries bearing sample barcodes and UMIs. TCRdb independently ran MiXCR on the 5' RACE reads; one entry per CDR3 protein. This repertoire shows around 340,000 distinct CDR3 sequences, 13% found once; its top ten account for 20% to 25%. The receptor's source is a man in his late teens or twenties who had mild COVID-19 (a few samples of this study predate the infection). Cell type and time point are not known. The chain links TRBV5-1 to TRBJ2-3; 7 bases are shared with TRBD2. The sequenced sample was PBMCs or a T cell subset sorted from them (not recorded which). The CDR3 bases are TGCGCCAGCAGCTCATCTAGCGGCTACACAGATACGCAGTATTTT. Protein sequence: CASSSSSGYTDTQYF.